This is a list of T cell receptor beta chains from one sample in a study of T cells in localized non-small cell lung cancer. Sequenced by immunoSEQ multiplex PCR; TCRdb stores in-frame clones only, minus some. The table records some 53,000 clones, roughly 85% of them present only once. The sequenced sample was peripheral blood, obtained before any cancer treatment. Every receptor here comes from a male donor aged 60 or over with stage III squamous cell lung carcinoma. The CDR3 runs from the conserved cysteine through the conserved F or W. A D gene is named only where the DNA matches it firmly. Clone size is stated in some rows and not others, as once, few, many or a class when expanded.

>-|-|TRBJ1-5|TRBV10-3
TGTGCCATCGGAGAGACAGGTCAAAATCAGCCCCAGCATTTT
CAIGETGQNQPQHF
>TRBD1|-|TRBJ1-2|TRBV5-1
TGCGCCAGCAGCTTGGAGAGGGGCAGGGGGGATGGCTACACCTTC
CASSLERGRGDGYTF
>TRBD1|-|TRBJ2-1|TRBV7-3
TGTGCCAGCAGCCCCGAGGACAGGGCCCATGAGCAGTTCTTC
CASSPEDRAHEQFF
>TRBD1|-|TRBJ2-5|TRBV5-1
TGCGCCAGCAGCCTCTACCCCGGGACAGGGTCCGAGACCCAGTACTTC
CASSLYPGTGSETQYF
>-|-|TRBJ2-7|TRBV5-6
TGTGCCAGCAGCGGTTCAAGGACGCCCAGCCCCTACGAGCAGTACTTC
CASSGSRTPSPYEQYF
>-|-|TRBJ2-3|TRBV6-5
TGTGCCAGCAGTTACTCGAGTAGTGGCACAGATACGCAGTATTTT
CASSYSSSGTDTQYF
>TRBD1|-|TRBJ1-2|TRBV19
TGTGCCAGTAGTATATCCGGACAGGGTGGCTACACCTTC
CASSISGQGGYTF
>-|few|TRBJ1-1|TRBV18
TGTGCCAGCTCACCACCCCCAAGGGCTGAAGCTTTCTTT
CASSPPPRAEAFF
>TRBD1|-|TRBJ1-4|TRBV7-2
TGTGCCAGCAGCGGTGGGACAGGGGGAACTAATGAAAAACTGTTTTTT
CASSGGTGGTNEKLFF
>-|once|TRBJ2-5|TRBV7-8
TGTGCCAGCAGCCCGCTGTGGGGCAGGGAAGAGACCCAGTACTTC
CASSPLWGREETQYF
>-|-|TRBJ2-3|TRBV7-9
TGTGCCAGCAGCTTAGGGTTGGATACGCAGTATTTT
CASSLGLDTQYF
>-|-|TRBJ2-3|TRBV6-5
TGTGCCAGCAGTTACAGGGGGATCACAGCAGATACGCAGTATTTT
CASSYRGITADTQYF
>-|-|TRBJ2-7|TRBV5-8
TGTGCCAGCAGCTTGGTTCGGGATAGGCAGTACTTC
CASSLVRDRQYF
>-|-|TRBJ2-7|TRBV15
TGTGCCACCAGCAGAGATCGAGGCAGGAGCTCCTACGAGCAGTACTTC
CATSRDRGRSSYEQYF
>-|-|TRBJ2-2|TRBV7-9
TGTGCCAGCAGCTCCAGATCGGCCCCCGGAGCGGGTACCGGGGAGCTGTTTTTT
CASSSRSAPGAGTGELFF
>-|-|TRBJ1-2|TRBV11-2
TGTGCCAGCAGCTTAGTATCAGGGGCAGCAACCTATGGCTACACCTTC
CASSLVSGAATYGYTF
>TRBD2|-|TRBJ2-5|TRBV4-1
TGCGCCAGCAGCCAGGGACCGACTAGCGGCCAAGAGACCCAGTACTTC
CASSQGPTSGQETQYF
>TRBD1|-|TRBJ1-1|TRBV6-5
TGTGCCAGCAGTTACCTGGGACAGGGGGACACTGAAGCTTTCTTT
CASSYLGQGDTEAFF
>-|-|TRBJ1-2|TRBV30
TGTGCCTGGAGTAGCTCAGGATATGGCTACACCTTC
CAWSSSGYGYTF
>TRBD1|-|TRBJ2-7|TRBV6-6
TGTGCCAGCAGTTACTCACAGGGGGCTTACGAGCAGTACTTC
CASSYSQGAYEQYF
>TRBD2|-|TRBJ2-3|TRBV4-1
TGCGCCAGCAGCGATCCGCGCGGGGGATTCACAGATACGCAGTATTTT
CASSDPRGGFTDTQYF
>TRBD1|-|TRBJ1-2|TRBV11-2
TGTGCCAGCAGCTTAGTCCGGGACAGAAACTATGGCTACACCTTC
CASSLVRDRNYGYTF
>TRBD1|-|TRBJ1-6|TRBV30
TGTGCCTGGAGTAAAACCCAGGGGGCTCGTAATTCACCCCTCCACTTT
CAWSKTQGARNSPLHF
>-|few|TRBJ1-2|TRBV4-1
TGCGCCAGCAGCCAAATTGCAGGGAACTATGGCTACACCTTC
CASSQIAGNYGYTF
>-|-|TRBJ2-2|TRBV18
TGTGCCAGCTCACCAACCCGCGGGGAGCTGTTTTTT
CASSPTRGELFF
>TRBD2|-|TRBJ2-7|TRBV27
TGTGCCAGCAGCGGGAGGGGGGCCTACGAGCAGTACTTC
CASSGRGAYEQYF
>-|-|TRBJ2-5|TRBV7-8
TGTGCCAGCAGCTTAGTAGGGGGGCGGGCGGACGAGACCCAGTACTTC
CASSLVGGRADETQYF
>-|-|TRBJ2-1|TRBV7-2
TGTGCCAGCAGCTCGCCATTATTGAATGAGCAGTTCTTC
CASSSPLLNEQFF
>-|-|TRBJ2-5|TRBV19
TGTGCCAGTAGTTGGGCCGGACCGATTAGAAGCTGGCAAGAGACCCAGTACTTC
CASSWAGPIRSWQETQYF
>TRBD1|once|TRBJ1-1|TRBV28
TGTGCCAGCAGTTGGGGACAGGTGAACACTGAAGCTTTCTTT
CASSWGQVNTEAFF
>-|-|TRBJ1-1|TRBV5-4
TGCGCCAGCAGCCCTTTTAGGAACACTGAAGCTTTCTTT
CASSPFRNTEAFF
>TRBD2|-|TRBJ2-5|TRBV27
TGTGCCAGCAGTCCCCGGAGCCTAGCGGGAGCAGAGACCCAGTACTTC
CASSPRSLAGAETQYF
>-|few|TRBJ2-6|TRBV9
TGTGCCAGCAGCGCCCAGTCTAAGACGGGGTCTGGGGCCAACGTCCTGACTTTC
CASSAQSKTGSGANVLTF
>-|-|TRBJ2-3|TRBV27
TGTGCCAGCAGTACCTGGACGGGGATCACAGATACGCAGTATTTT
CASSTWTGITDTQYF
>-|-|TRBJ2-7|TRBV7-2
TGTGCCAGCAGCTTAGAGGCGCGTCCCCGCGAGCAGTACTTC
CASSLEARPREQYF
>TRBD2|-|TRBJ2-7|TRBV7-2
TGTGCCAGCAGCTTAGTAGCGGGCAGCTCCTACGAGCAGTACTTC
CASSLVAGSSYEQYF
>-|-|TRBJ2-7|TRBV28
TGTGCCAGCAGTTTAATCGTGTACGAGCAGTACTTC
CASSLIVYEQYF
>-|-|TRBJ2-3|TRBV29-1
TGCAGCGTTGAAGACGTTACGCAGTATTTT
CSVEDVTQYF
>-|once|TRBJ1-2|TRBV29-1
TGCAGCGTTGATGCTTCCGGGACCCTCTATGGCTACACCTTC
CSVDASGTLYGYTF
>-|-|TRBJ2-5|TRBV6-5
TGTGCTTTAGGCAGAAAGTCGGGAGAGACCCAGTACTTC
CALGRKSGETQYF
>-|-|TRBJ1-5|TRBV21-1
TGTGCCAGCAGCTCAACGGGGCGGTCTAATCAGCCCCAGCATTTT
CASSSTGRSNQPQHF
>-|-|TRBJ1-1|TRBV7-3
TGTGCCAGCAGCCCTTCAGGGAGAACTGAAGCTTTCTTT
CASSPSGRTEAFF
>-|-|TRBJ2-3|TRBV7-9
TGTGCCAGCAGCTCATCATGGTCCGGGGGACCAGATACGCAGTATTTT
CASSSSWSGGPDTQYF
>-|few|TRBJ1-5|TRBV2
TGTGCCAGCAGTAGGGGGGACGAGCCCCAGCATTTT
CASSRGDEPQHF
>TRBD1|-|TRBJ2-3|TRBV5-6
TGTGCCAGCAGCTGGGGGACAGGGGGCCCTAGCACAGATACGCAGTATTTT
CASSWGTGGPSTDTQYF
>-|-|TRBJ2-7|TRBV7-9
TGTGCCAGCAGCCCGGGAGCGGGCCGACAGGGAAGCTCCTACGAGCAGTACTTC
CASSPGAGRQGSSYEQYF